The T cell receptor beta chain described here comes from a study of early T cells in non-severe SARS-CoV-2 infection. Study in general: The input, bulk RNA from unsorted whole blood, was sequenced, and chains were unpaired. Study results and caveats: Anti-spike CD8 responses were favored in VDJdb matching, and private and CD4 specificities were missed.

Germline V lookup: CDR1 LGHNA, CDR2 YSLEER. There are 13 residues in the CDR3. V was shortened by 6 bases and J by 0 bases, with 8 bases between the two germline ends. In the library, individual cDNA molecules carried attached unique molecular identifiers. A single record per CDR3 protein comes from TCRdb applying MiXCR to the 5' RACE reads. The sample lists tens of thousands of distinct CDR3 sequences, about 10% occurring once. Details on this clonotype: Its antigen remains unknown.

The clonotype originates from an adult who was a healthcare worker with PCR-confirmed SARS-CoV-2 infection or an uninfected control (not recorded which). This chain connects TRBV4-3 to TRBJ1-1; no clear D gene. The sample consisted of whole blood, taken at baseline. The CDR3 spells CASSLALNTEAFF. For the CDR3, the DNA is TGCGCCAGCAGTTTAGCGTTGAACACTGAAGCTTTCTTT.